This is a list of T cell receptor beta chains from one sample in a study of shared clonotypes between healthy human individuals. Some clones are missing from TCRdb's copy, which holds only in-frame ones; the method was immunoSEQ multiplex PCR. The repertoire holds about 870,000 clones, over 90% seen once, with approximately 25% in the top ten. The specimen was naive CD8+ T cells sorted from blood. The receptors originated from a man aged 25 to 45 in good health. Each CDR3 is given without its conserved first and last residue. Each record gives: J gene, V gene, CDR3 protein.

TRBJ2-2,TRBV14,ASSQVITGELF
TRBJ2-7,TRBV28,ASSSRGPTYEQY
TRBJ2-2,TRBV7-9,ASSPRDRNTGELF
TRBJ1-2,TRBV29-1,SVDGEYGYT
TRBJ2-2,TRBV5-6,ASSLRTENTGELF
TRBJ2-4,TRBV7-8,ASSKGQGGSKNIQY
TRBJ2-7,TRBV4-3,ASSQDQTGSYEQY
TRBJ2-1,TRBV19,ASSILLASGEQF
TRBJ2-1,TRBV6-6,AGAWGTARNEQF
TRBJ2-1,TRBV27,ASRTSGAYNEQF
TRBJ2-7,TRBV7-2,ASNYGGGYEQY
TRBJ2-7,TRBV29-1,SVEDVAGATYEQY
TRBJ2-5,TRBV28,ASSPSGTQY
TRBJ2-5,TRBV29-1,SVVTPQETQY
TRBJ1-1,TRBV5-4,ASSPARAGSITEAF
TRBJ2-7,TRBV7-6,ASSPGLAGARHEQY
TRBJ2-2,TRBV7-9,ASSQDTGELF
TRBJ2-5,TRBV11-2,ASSQGLVGSEETQY
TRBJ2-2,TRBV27,ASYGATGELF
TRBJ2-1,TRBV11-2,ASSLGTSGQF
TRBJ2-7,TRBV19,ASSWGGSRYEQY
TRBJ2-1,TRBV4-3,ASTKDRATYNEQF
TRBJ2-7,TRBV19,ASSIRGGDEQY
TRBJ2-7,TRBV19,ASSGGQGLGSYEQY
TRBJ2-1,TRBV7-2,ASSLNRGREQF
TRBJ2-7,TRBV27,ASSPGGSYEQY
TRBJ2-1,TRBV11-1,ASSLGTSSPF
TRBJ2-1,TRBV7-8,ASRTLAGGLYYEQF
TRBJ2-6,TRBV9,ASSGQGTNVLT
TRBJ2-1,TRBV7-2,ASSQAASAYNEQF
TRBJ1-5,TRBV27,ASSSSQGDSNQPQH
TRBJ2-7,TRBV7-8,ASIDTPGTGTGEQY
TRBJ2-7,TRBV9,ASTPWDRAHEQY
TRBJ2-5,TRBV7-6,ASSFGETQY
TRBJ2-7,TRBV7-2,ASSPSAGLSYEQY
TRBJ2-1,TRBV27,ASSSGTTAYNEQF
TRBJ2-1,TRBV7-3,ASSLRGTGSSYNEQF
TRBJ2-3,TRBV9,ASSEGGTVADTQY
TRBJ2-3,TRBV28,ASSLEETGWDTQY
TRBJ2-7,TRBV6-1,ASSEAGTNTYEQY
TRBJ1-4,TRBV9,ASSGGQLATNEKLF
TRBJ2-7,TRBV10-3,AISATGTVYEQY
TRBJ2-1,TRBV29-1,SVEDPRSGRAHNEQF
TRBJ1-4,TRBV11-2,ASSLGGLHEKLF
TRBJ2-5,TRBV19,ASSIRAGEYQETQY
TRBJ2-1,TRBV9,ASSVGGGNEQF
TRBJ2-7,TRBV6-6,ASSYSSASYEQY
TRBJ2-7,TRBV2,ASSEDRDFSYEQY
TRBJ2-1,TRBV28,ASSLYPGILDEQF
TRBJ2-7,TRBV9,ASSLGTSGTSYEQY
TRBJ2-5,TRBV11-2,ASSLEVGEIQETQY